A single sample is the source of the 14 T cell receptor beta chains below, sequenced in a study of blood T cell repertoires in COVID-19. TCRdb keeps only in-frame clones here, not all; method: immunoSEQ multiplex PCR. The table includes under 35,000 clones, over 80% detected once. The sequenced sample was peripheral blood. The receptors derive from a man between 65 and 79 years old with acute or convalescent COVID-19.

The CDR3: CASSSQRDGLEQYF. CDR3 nucleotide sequence: TGTGCCAGTAGTTCCCAGCGGGATGGTCTCGAGCAGTACTTC. The chain carries TRBV19 and TRBJ2-7, with 7 nucleotides matching TRBD2. After removal of 5 bases from V and 6 bases from J, the junction contained 10 bases not matched to a gene. Germline CDR1 is LNHDA and CDR2 is SQIVND (reference sequence). The CDR3 is 14 amino acids.

The chain joins TRBV7-2 to TRBJ1-6; no reliable D call. V was pared by 5 bases and J by 11 bases, with 10 bases between. CDR1 is SGHTA and CDR2 is FQGNSA in the germline V gene. The CDR3 totals 12 residues. In nucleotides, the CDR3 is TGTGCCAGCAGCCTCCGGGGTGCACCCCTCCACTTT. Translated: CASSLRGAPLHF. Combining the CDR3 with reference TRBV7-2 and TRBJ1-6 gives the whole variable domain GAGVSQSPSNKVTEKGKDVELRCDPISGHTALYWYRQSLGQGLEFLIYFQGNSAPDKSGLPSDRFSAERTGGSVSTLTIQRTQQEDSAVYLCASSLRGAPLHFGNGTRLTVT.

The chain couples TRBV3-1 (or the pseudogene TRBV3-2) to TRBJ2-7; D is possibly TRBD2 (6 bases). This CDR3 has 16 residues. Germline V gene sequence: CDR1 LGHDT, CDR2 YNNKEL (reference sequence). The V end was cut by 0 bases, the J end by 5 bases, with 17 bases between. The CDR3 region is CASSQDGLPGGHEQYF. The CDR3 DNA is TGTGCCAGCAGCCAAGATGGACTTCCCGGGGGACACGAGCAGTACTTC.

The chain has TRBV21-1 and TRBJ1-1; the D call in the table, TRBD1, was not verified against the DNA. TRBV21-1 is labeled a pseudogene. CDR3 length: 16 residues. CDR3 sequence reads: CASSTTPTPLNTEAFF. In DNA, the CDR3 is TGTGCCAGCAGCACCACCCCGACACCCCTAAACACTGAAGCTTTCTTT.

This clone was found many times. V is TRBV9 and J is TRBJ2-7, with unresolved D. Per the germline V gene, CDR1 is SGDLS and CDR2 is YYNGEE. The CDR3 loop spans 14 amino acids. V lost 6 bases to trimming and J lost 1 base, with 14 bases between them. As DNA, the CDR3 is TGTGCCAGCACCCCCGCGCAGGCTTCCTACGAGCAGTACTTC. Its protein product is CASTPAQASYEQYF.

The chain is built from TRBV7-6 and TRBJ1-6; TRBD1 matches at 7 bases. V lost 3 bases and J lost 9; bases outside the gene matches: 2. Germline CDR1 is SGHVS and CDR2 is FNYEAQ. The CDR3 runs to 13 residues. The CDR3 DNA reads as TGTGCCAGCAGCTTGGGACAGACTTCACCCCTCCACTTT. This translates into CASSLGQTSPLHF.

V is TRBV10-3 and J is TRBJ2-7; 9 bases agree with TRBD1. There are 18 residues in the CDR3. Germline CDR1 ENHRY, CDR2 SYGVKD. V shed 0 bases, J shed 0 bases, and the junction held 9 bases outside the gene matches. Written as DNA, the CDR3 is TGTGCCATCAGTGAGTCGAAGGGACAGGGAACGGTCTCCTACGAGCAGTACTTC. Translating it yields CAISESKGQGTVSYEQYF.

The chain joins TRBV12-3 or TRBV12-4 to TRBJ1-5, with D perhaps matching TRBD1 (5 bases). The CDR3 sequence is 13 residues long. V lost 3 bases to trimming and J lost 6 bases, with 9 bases between them. CDR3 in amino acids: CASSFRVGQPQHF. Written as DNA, the CDR3 is TGTGCCAGCAGTTTCAGGGTCGGTCAGCCCCAGCATTTT.

This clone showed up just a few times. This rearrangement joins TRBV19 to TRBJ2-7, with a tentative D call TRBD1 (6 bases). V gave up 1 base and J gave up 4 bases, with 14 bases separating them. This CDR3 region has 15 residues. Germline loops: CDR1 LNHDA, CDR2 SQIVND (reference sequence). The CDR3 DNA reads TGTGCCAGTAGTATAGCGCAGGGGAGTGTGTACGAGCAGTACTTC. This sequence encodes CASSIAQGSVYEQYF.

This clone has just a few counts. The rearrangement joins TRBV18 to TRBJ1-1, with TRBD1 as a possible D gene (6 bases). Trimming took 6 bases from V and 3 from J, leaving 11 bases between them. Germline CDR1 reads KGHSH; CDR2 reads LQKENI. The CDR3 has 13 residues. The CDR3 DNA is TGTGCCAGCTCGGTCAGGGGTGACACTGAAGCTTTCTTT. Encoded protein: CASSVRGDTEAFF.

The chain recombines TRBV14 with TRBJ1-5; 9 nucleotides align to TRBD1. The CDR3 sequence is 18 residues long. J gave up 1 base and V 4 bases, and 11 bases lay outside the gene matches. Per the germline V gene, CDR1 is SGHDN and CDR2 is FVKESK. As DNA, the CDR3 is TGTGCCAGCAGCCCCGGGACAGGGTTCTTTAGGAGCAATCAGCCCCAGCATTTT. Translated: CASSPGTGFFRSNQPQHF.

The chain uses TRBV3-1 (or the pseudogene TRBV3-2) and TRBJ1-2; 7 positions agree with TRBD1. Losses at the gene ends were 1 base for V and 8 bases for J; bases not matched to a gene: 4. CDR3 size: 13 residues. From germline, CDR1 is LGHDT and CDR2 YNNKEL (reference sequence). The CDR3 spells CASSQGQGGGYTF. CDR3 in DNA: TGTGCCAGCAGCCAAGGACAGGGAGGCGGCTACACCTTC.

This clone is a singleton in its sample. The V and J genes are TRBV7-6 and TRBJ1-3; 9 positions match TRBD1. The germline V gene encodes CDR1 SGHVS and CDR2 FNYEAQ. V was pared by 5 bases and J by 0 bases, with 5 bases of the junction left unmatched. CDR3 size: 16 residues. CDR3 amino acids: CASSPRTGDSGNTIYF. The CDR3, as DNA: TGTGCCAGCAGCCCACGGACAGGGGACTCTGGAAACACCATATATTTT.

The chain employs TRBV9 and TRBJ2-7; TRBD2 might be the D (6 bases). Per germline, CDR1 SGDLS and CDR2 YYNGEE. The CDR3 is 12 residues long. V shed 3 bases and J shed 5 bases, with 9 bases lying between them. CDR3 sequence: CASSGRVNEQYF. CDR3 sequence (DNA): TGTGCCAGCAGCGGGAGGGTGAACGAGCAGTACTTC.